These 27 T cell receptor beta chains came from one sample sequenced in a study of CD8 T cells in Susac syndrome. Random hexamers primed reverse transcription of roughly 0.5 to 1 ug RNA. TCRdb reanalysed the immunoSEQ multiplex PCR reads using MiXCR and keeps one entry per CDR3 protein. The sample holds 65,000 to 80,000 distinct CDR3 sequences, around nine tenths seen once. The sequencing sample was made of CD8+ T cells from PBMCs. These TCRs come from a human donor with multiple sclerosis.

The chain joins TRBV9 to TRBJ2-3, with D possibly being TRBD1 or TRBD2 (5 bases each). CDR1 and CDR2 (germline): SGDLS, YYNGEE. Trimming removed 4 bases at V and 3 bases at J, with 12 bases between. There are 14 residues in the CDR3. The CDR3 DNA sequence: TGTGCCAGCAGCCTACTAGGGGCTACAGATACGCAGTATTTT. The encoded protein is CASSLLGATDTQYF.

This CDR3 is CASTSDSYEQYF. The DNA of the CDR3 is TGTGCCAGCACCTCCGACAGCTACGAGCAGTACTTC. The chain uses TRBV7-9 and TRBJ2-7, with a tentative D call TRBD1 (5 bases). From germline, CDR1 is SEHNR and CDR2 FQNEAQ (reference sequence). The CDR3 runs to 12 residues. V was cut by 7 bases and J by 3 bases, with 10 bases left in between.

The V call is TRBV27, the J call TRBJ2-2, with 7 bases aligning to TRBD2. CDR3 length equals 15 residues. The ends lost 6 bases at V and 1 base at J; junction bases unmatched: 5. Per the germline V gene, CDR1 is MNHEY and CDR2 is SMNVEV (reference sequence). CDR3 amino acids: CASSLGTKNTGELFF. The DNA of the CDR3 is TGTGCCAGCAGCCTCGGGACTAAGAACACCGGGGAGCTGTTTTTT.

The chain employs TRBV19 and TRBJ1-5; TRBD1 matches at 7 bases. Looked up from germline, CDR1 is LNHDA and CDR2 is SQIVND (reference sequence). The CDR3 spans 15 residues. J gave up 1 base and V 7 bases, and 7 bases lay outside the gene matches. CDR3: CASKSGQASNQPQHF. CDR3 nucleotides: TGTGCCAGTAAGAGCGGACAGGCCAGCAATCAGCCCCAGCATTTT.

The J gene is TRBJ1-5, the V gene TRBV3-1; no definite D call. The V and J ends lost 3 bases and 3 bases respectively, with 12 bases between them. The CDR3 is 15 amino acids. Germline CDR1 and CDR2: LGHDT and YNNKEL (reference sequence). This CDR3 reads CASSQTFPPNQPQHF. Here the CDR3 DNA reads TGTGCCAGCAGCCAGACCTTCCCCCCCAATCAGCCCCAGCATTTT.

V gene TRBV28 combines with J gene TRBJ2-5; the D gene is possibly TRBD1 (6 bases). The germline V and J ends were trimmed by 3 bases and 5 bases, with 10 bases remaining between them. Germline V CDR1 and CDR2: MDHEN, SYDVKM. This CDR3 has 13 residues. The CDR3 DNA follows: TGTGCCAGCAGTTTCAGGGGATTGGAGACCCAGTACTTC. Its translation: CASSFRGLETQYF.

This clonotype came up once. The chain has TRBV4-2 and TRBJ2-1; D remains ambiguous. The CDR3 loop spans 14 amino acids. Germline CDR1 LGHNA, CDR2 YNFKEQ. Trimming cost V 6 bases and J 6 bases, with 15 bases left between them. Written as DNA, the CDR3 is TGTGCCAGCAGACCCAACCCTTTGGGCAATGAGCAGTTCTTC. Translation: CASRPNPLGNEQFF.

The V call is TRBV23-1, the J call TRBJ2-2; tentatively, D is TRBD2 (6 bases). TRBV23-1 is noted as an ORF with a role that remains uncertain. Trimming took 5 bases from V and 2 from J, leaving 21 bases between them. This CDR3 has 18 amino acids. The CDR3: CASSKYTGGQGNTGELFF. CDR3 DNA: TGCGCCAGCAGTAAATATACCGGAGGGCAGGGTAACACCGGGGAGCTGTTTTTT.

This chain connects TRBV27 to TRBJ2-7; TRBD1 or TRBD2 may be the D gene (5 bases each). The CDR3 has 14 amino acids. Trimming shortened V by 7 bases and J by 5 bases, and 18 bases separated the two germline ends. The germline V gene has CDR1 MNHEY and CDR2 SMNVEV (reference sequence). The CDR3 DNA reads TGTGCCAGCAATCCGGGCCCTGGGGGTAACGAGCAGTACTTC. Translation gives CASNPGPGGNEQYF.

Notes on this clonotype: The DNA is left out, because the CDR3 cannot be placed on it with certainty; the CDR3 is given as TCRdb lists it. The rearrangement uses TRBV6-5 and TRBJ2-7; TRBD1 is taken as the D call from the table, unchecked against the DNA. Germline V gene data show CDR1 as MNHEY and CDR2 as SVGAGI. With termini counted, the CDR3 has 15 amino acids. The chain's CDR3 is CASSSGQGSSYEQYF.

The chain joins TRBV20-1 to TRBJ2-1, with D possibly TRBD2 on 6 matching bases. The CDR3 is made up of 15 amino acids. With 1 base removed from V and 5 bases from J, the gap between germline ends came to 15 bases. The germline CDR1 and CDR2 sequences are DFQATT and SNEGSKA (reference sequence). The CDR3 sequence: CSARGRDFGHNEQFF. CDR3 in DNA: TGCAGTGCTAGAGGCCGGGACTTCGGCCACAATGAGCAGTTCTTC.

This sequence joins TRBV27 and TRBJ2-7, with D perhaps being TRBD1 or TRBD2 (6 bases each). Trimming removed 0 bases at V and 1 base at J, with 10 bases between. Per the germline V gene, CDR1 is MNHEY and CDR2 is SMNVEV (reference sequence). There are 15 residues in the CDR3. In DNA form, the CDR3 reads TGTGCCAGCAGTTTATCTGGGGGGACATCCTACGAGCAGTACTTC. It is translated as CASSLSGGTSYEQYF.

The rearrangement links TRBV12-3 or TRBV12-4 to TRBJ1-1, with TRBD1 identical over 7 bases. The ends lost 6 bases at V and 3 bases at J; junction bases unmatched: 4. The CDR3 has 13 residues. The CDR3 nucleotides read TGTGCCAGCAGGTACAGGGGCGACACTGAAGCTTTCTTT. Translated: CASRYRGDTEAFF.

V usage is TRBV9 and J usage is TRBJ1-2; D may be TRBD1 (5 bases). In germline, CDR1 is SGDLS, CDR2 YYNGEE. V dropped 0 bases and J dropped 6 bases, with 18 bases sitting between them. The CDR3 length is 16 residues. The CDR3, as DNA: TGTGCCAGCAGCGTAGCCCTCTATGCGGGGCCGCATGGCTACACCTTC. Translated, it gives CASSVALYAGPHGYTF. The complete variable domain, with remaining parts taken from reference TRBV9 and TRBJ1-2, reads DSGVTQTPKHLITATGQRVTLRCSPRSGDLSVYWYQQSLDQGLQFLIQYYNGEERAKGNILERFSAQQFPDLHSELNLSSLELGDSALYFCASSVALYAGPHGYTFGSGTRLTVV.

CDR3 in amino acids: CAIRPGRGYNEQFF. CDR3 in DNA: TGTGCCATCAGACCGGGGCGGGGTTACAATGAGCAGTTCTTC. The chain links TRBV19 to TRBJ2-1; perhaps TRBD2 as D (6 bases). Germline lookup yields CDR1 LNHDA and CDR2 SQIVND (reference sequence). The CDR3 sequence is 14 residues long. V was shortened by 10 bases and J by 4 bases, with 17 bases between the two germline ends.

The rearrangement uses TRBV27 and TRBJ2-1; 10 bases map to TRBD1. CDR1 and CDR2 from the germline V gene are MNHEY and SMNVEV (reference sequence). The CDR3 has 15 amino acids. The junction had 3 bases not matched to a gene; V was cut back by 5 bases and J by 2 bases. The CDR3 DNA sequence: TGTGCCAGCAGTACGACAGGGGGCACCTACAATGAGCAGTTCTTC. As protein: CASSTTGGTYNEQFF.

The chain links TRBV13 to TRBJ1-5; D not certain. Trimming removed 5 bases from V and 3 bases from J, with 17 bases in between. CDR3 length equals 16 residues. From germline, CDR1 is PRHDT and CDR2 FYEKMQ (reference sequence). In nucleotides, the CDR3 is TGTGCCAGCAGCACCGGACCGCAGAATTACAATCAGCCCCAGCATTTT. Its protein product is CASSTGPQNYNQPQHF. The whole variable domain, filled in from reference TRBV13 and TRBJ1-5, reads AAGVIQSPRHLIKEKRETATLKCYPIPRHDTVYWYQQGPGQDPQFLISFYEKMQSDKGSIPDRFSAQQFSDYHSELNMSSLELGDSALYFCASSTGPQNYNQPQHFGDGTRLSIL.

CDR3 DNA sequence: TGTGCCAGTTCTGAAGGACAGACTTCCACACCCCTCCACTTT. Translated: CASSEGQTSTPLHF. The chain is built from TRBV19 and TRBJ1-6, with D maybe TRBD1 (6 bases). Trimming took off 8 bases at V and 11 bases at J, with 19 bases between the two ends. The germline CDR1 and CDR2 sequences are LNHDA and SQIVND (reference sequence). The CDR3 is 14 amino acids.

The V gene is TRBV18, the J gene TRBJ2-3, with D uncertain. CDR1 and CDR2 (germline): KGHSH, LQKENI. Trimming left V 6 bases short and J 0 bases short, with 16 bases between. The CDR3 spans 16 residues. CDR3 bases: TGTGCCAGCTCCCACGACGAGCGCTCTAGCACAGATACGCAGTATTTT. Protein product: CASSHDERSSTDTQYF.

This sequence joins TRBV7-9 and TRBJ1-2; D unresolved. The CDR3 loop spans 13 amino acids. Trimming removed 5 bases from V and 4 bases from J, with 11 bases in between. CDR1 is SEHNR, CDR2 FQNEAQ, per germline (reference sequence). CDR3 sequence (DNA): TGTGCCAGCAGCCCCGGTGGTGGCTATGGCTACACCTTC. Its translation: CASSPGGGYGYTF.

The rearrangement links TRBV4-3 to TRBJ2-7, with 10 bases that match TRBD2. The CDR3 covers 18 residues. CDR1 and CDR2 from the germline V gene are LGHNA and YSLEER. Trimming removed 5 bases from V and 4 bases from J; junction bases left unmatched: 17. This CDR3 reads CASSSSLPGLAGVYEQYF. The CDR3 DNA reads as TGCGCCAGCAGCTCCTCACTCCCGGGGCTAGCGGGAGTGTACGAGCAGTACTTC.

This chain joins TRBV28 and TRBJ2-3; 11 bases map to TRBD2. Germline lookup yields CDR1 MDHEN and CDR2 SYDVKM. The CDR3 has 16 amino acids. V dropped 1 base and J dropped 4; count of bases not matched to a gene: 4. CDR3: CASSLFRLAGPDTQYF. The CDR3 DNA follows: TGTGCCAGCAGTTTATTTCGACTAGCGGGACCAGATACGCAGTATTTT.

As DNA, the CDR3 is TGTGCCAGCAGCTTGGCAACGGGGCTGGATGGCTACACCTTC. Protein product: CASSLATGLDGYTF. The gene calls are TRBV5-6 and TRBJ1-2, with D possibly being TRBD1 (5 bases). The CDR3 has 14 amino acids. Germline V gene lookup returns CDR1 SGHDT and CDR2 YYEEEE. V shed 0 bases and J shed 6 bases, with 12 bases lying between them.

CDR3 sequence (DNA): TGTGCCAGCAGTGAATCGTGGCAACAGTACTTC. Amino acid sequence: CASSESWQQYF. V and J are TRBV2 and TRBJ2-7; D is uncertain. V shed 2 bases and J shed 10 bases, with 9 bases lying between them. CDR3 length: 11 amino acids. Germline CDR1 is SNHLY and CDR2 is FYNNEI. Complete variable domain (other parts from reference TRBV2 and TRBJ2-7): EPEVTQTPSHQVTQMGQEVILRCVPISNHLYFYWYRQILGQKVEFLVSFYNNEISEKSEIFDDQFSVERPDGSNFTLKIRSTKLEDSAMYFCASSESWQQYFGPGTRLTVT.

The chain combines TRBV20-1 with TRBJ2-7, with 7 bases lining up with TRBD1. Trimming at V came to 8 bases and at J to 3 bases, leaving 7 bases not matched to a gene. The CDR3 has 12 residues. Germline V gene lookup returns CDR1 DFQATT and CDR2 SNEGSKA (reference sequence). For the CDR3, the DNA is TGCAGTATCCCGGGACAGCTCTACGAGCAGTACTTC. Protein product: CSIPGQLYEQYF.

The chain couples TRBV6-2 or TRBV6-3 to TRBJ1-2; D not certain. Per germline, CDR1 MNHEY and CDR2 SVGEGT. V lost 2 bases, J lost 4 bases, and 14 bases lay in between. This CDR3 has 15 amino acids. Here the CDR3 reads CASSYGRGATYGYTF. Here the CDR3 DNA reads TGTGCCAGCAGTTACGGTCGGGGAGCGACCTATGGCTACACCTTC.

This CDR3 is CASRGGGGNQPQHF. CDR3 DNA sequence: TGTGCCAGCAGGGGAGGGGGAGGCAATCAGCCCCAGCATTTT. V is TRBV27 and J is TRBJ1-5; possible D gene TRBD1, 6 bases. CDR1 is MNHEY, CDR2 SMNVEV, per germline (reference sequence). V lost 6 bases and J 2 bases, leaving 11 bases between the germline ends. The CDR3 is made up of 14 amino acids.